This entry features one TCR beta chain sequence. Profiled with immunoSEQ multiplex PCR; TCRdb holds only in-frame clones, not every one. The sample lists over 100,000 clones; approximately 94% were seen once. Patients with a history of autoimmune disease or on systemic immunosuppression were excluded. This record belongs to a study of OX40 agonist ivuxolimab in advanced cancers. Study-level background: The patients received agonistic anti-OX40 (CD134) antibody ivuxolimab. Intravenous ivuxolimab was administered to patients every 2 weeks at 0.01 to 10 mg/kg.

Germline CDR1 SNHLY, CDR2 FYNNEI. The CDR3 has 15 residues. With 5 bases clipped from V and 3 bases from J, the junction kept 6 bases outside the gene matches. This clonotype was sampled from an adult with an advanced solid tumor such as melanoma, head and neck, liver or kidney cancer. The J gene is TRBJ2-7, the V gene TRBV2, with 11 bases fitting TRBD1. Source: CD4+ or CD8+ T cells sorted from blood, taken in a trial of the OX40 agonist ivuxolimab. The DNA for the CDR3 is TGTGCCAGCAGTCTTCCGGGACAGGGGGGCTACGAGCAGTACTTC. Translation gives CASSLPGQGGYEQYF.